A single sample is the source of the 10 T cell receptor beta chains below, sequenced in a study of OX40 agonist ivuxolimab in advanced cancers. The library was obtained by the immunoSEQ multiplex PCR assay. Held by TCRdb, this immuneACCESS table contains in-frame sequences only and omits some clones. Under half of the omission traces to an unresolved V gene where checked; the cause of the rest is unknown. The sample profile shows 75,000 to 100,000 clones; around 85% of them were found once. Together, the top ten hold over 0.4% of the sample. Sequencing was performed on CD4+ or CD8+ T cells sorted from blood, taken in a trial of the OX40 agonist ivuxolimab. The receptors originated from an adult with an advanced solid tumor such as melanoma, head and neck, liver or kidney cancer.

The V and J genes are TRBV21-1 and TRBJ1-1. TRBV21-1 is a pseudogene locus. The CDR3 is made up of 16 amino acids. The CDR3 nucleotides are TGTGCCAGCAGCACCGGGCCGTATCCCCGGTGCACTGAAGCTTTCTTT. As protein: CASSTGPYPRCTEAFF.

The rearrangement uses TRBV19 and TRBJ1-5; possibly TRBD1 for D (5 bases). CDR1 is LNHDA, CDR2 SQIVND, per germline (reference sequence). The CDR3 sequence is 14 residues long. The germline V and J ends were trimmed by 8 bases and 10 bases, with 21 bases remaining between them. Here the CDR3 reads CASGKLDSQGPQHF. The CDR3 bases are TGTGCCAGTGGTAAACTTGACAGCCAGGGACCCCAGCATTTT. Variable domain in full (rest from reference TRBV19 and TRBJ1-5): DGGITQSPKYLFRKEGQNVTLSCEQNLNHDAMYWYRQDPGQGLRLIYYSQIVNDFQKGDIAEGYSVSREKKESFPLTVTSAQKNPTAFYLCASGKLDSQGPQHFGDGTRLSIL.

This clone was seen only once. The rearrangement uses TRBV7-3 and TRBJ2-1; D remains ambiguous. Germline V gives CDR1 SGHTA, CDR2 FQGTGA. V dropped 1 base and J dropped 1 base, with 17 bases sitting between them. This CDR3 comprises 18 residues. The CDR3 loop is CASSLSGASGSSYNEQFF. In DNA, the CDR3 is TGTGCCAGCAGCTTAAGCGGCGCTAGTGGCTCTTCCTACAATGAGCAGTTCTTC.

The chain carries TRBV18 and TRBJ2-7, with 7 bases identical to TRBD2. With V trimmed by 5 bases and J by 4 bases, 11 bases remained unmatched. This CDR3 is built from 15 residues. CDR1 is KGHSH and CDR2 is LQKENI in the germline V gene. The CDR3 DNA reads TGTGCCAGCTCAGGTCCTCCGGGACTATGGTACGAGCAGTACTTC. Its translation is CASSGPPGLWYEQYF.

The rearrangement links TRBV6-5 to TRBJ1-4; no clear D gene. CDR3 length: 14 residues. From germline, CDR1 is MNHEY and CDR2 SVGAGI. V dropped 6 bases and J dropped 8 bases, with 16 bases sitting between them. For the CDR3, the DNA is TGTGCCAGCAGAAGAGACGGAGCAACAGAAAAACTGTTTTTT. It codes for CASRRDGATEKLFF.

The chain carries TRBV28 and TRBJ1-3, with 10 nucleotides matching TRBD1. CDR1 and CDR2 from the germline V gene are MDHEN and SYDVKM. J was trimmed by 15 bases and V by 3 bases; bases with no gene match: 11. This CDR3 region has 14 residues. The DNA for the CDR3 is TGTGCCAGCAGTTTTGGGGACAGGGGCGGAGTGGGATATTTT. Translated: CASSFGDRGGVGYF.

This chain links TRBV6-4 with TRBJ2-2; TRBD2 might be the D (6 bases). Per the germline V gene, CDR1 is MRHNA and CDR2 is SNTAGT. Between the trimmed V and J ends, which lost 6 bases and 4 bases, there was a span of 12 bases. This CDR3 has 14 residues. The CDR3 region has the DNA TGTGCCAGCAGCCGACTAGTGGCCACCGGGGAGCTGTTTTTT. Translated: CASSRLVATGELFF.

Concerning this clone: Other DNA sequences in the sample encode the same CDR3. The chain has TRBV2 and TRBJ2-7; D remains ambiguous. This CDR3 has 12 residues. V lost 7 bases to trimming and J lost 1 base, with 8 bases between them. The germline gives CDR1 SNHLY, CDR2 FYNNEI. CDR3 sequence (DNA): TGTGCCAGCAAGGAGAGATCCTACGAGCAGTACTTC. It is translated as CASKERSYEQYF.

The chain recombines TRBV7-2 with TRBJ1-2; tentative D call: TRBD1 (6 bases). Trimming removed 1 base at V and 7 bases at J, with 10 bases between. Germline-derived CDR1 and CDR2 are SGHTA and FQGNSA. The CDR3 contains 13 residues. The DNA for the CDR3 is TGTGCCAGCAGCTTAGTGGGGGGCCGTGGCTACACCTTC. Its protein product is CASSLVGGRGYTF.

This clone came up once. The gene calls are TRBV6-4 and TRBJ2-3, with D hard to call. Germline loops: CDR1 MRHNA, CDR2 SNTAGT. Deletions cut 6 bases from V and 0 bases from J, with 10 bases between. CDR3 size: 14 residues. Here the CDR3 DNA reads TGTGCCAGCAGACGGCAGCTTAGCACAGATACGCAGTATTTT. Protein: CASRRQLSTDTQYF.